Shown below are 20 T cell receptor beta chains from a single sample sequenced in a study of long-term antiretroviral therapy in people with HIV (dated by TCRdb to 2022 to 2024). The immunoSEQ hsTCRB v3.0 assay was used at survey level resolution for TRB variable region sequencing. This is the immuneACCESS table as TCRdb keeps it, with only in-frame sequences that have V and J called. A part of the clones is gone; compared with another copy, unresolved V genes explain less than half, and the rest is unexplained. The sample table contains tens of thousands of clones; only one count was recorded for around 80% of them. The ten top clones hold about 5% of the sample. The specimen was unsorted PBMCs, collected 0.3 years after starting antiretroviral therapy. The receptors originated from a man aged 45 to 65 with HIV.

This chain connects TRBV25-1 to TRBJ1-1; D is perhaps TRBD1 (5 bases). V was cut by 1 base and J by 11 bases, with 14 bases left in between. Germline V lookup: CDR1 MGHDK, CDR2 SYGVNS. The CDR3 length is 13 residues. The CDR3: CASSESNIQGAFF. The CDR3 nucleotides read TGTGCCAGCAGTGAATCAAATATCCAGGGCGCTTTCTTT.

The chain has TRBV7-6 and TRBJ2-7; D call uncertain. The germline CDR1 and CDR2 sequences are SGHVS and FNYEAQ. Trimming stripped 6 bases from V and 3 bases from J, with 15 bases between. The CDR3 extends over 14 amino acids. CDR3 sequence (DNA): TGTGCCAGCAGTATTGGGCAGGTGGACTACGAGCAGTACTTC. It is translated as CASSIGQVDYEQYF.

The rearrangement joins TRBV5-6 to TRBJ2-1; 12 bases are a match to TRBD1. V lost 4 bases and J lost 16; bases outside the gene matches: 15. The CDR3 covers 15 residues. Germline-derived CDR1 and CDR2 are SGHDT and YYEEEE. CDR3 loop: CASSPRGQGASPQFF. In nucleotides, the CDR3 is TGTGCCAGCAGCCCTCGGGGACAGGGGGCTTCACCACAATTCTTC.

This rearrangement joins TRBV4-3 to TRBJ2-7, with D perhaps TRBD2 (5 bases). In germline, CDR1 is LGHNA, CDR2 YSLEER. CDR3 size: 14 residues. With 6 bases removed from V and 4 bases from J, the gap between germline ends came to 16 bases. CDR3 coding DNA: TGCGCCAGCAGTTTGTCGAGCGGAGCTTACGAGCAGTACTTC. This codes for CASSLSSGAYEQYF.

This chain joins TRBV27 and TRBJ2-7; D is ambiguous. Germline V lookup: CDR1 MNHEY, CDR2 SMNVEV (reference sequence). The CDR3 covers 11 residues. V lost 8 bases and J 0 bases, leaving 5 bases between the germline ends. The CDR3 is CASGISYEQYF. The DNA for the CDR3 is TGTGCCAGCGGGATCTCCTACGAGCAGTACTTC.

The CDR3 nucleotides are TGTGCCACCAGGGGAGCGGACCACACCTACGAGCAGTACTTC. Amino acid sequence: CATRGADHTYEQYF. The V and J genes are TRBV28 and TRBJ2-7; D perhaps matches TRBD1 (6 bases). The CDR3 is made up of 14 amino acids. Trimming took 10 bases from V and 2 from J, leaving 18 bases between them. Per the germline V gene, CDR1 is MDHEN and CDR2 is SYDVKM.

This clone was detected a few times. This sequence joins TRBV7-9 and TRBJ1-5, with TRBD1 identical over 7 bases. The junction had 8 bases not matched to a gene; V was cut back by 8 bases and J by 7 bases. Germline CDR1 and CDR2: SEHNR and FQNEAQ (reference sequence). CDR3 length: 13 residues. Here the CDR3 DNA reads TGTGCCAGCGGCCCACAGGGGTGGCAGCCCCAGCATTTT. Translation gives CASGPQGWQPQHF.

This clone was picked up a small number of times. This chain links TRBV5-1 with TRBJ1-5; weak D call: TRBD1 (5 bases). Looked up from germline, CDR1 is SGHRS and CDR2 is YFSETQ. The CDR3 is made up of 16 amino acids. The V end was cut by 0 bases, the J end by 4 bases, with 14 bases between. In DNA form, the CDR3 reads TGCGCCAGCAGCTTGGATCCCAGGGTTGGTAATCAGCCCCAGCATTTT. This sequence encodes CASSLDPRVGNQPQHF.

The chain links TRBV11-3 to TRBJ2-1; 10 nucleotides line up with TRBD1. Trimming cost V 1 base and J 2 bases; bases outside gene matches: 5. This CDR3 region has 17 residues. Germline V CDR1 and CDR2: SGHNT, YENEEA. This CDR3 reads CASSLGEGQGAYNEQFF. The DNA of the CDR3 is TGTGCCAGCAGCTTAGGAGAAGGACAGGGGGCCTACAATGAGCAGTTCTTC.

The rearrangement joins TRBV4-3 to TRBJ2-7; 9 nucleotides line up with TRBD2. Per germline, CDR1 LGHNA and CDR2 YSLEER. The CDR3 sequence is 19 residues long. J lost 4 bases, V lost 0 bases, and 16 bases had no gene match. CDR3 coding DNA: TGCGCCAGCAGCCAAGAATTTATATCCAGTAGCGGGAGTGCGTACGAGCAGTACTTC. It yields the protein CASSQEFISSSGSAYEQYF.

V gene TRBV7-2 combines with J gene TRBJ2-1; 14 nucleotides agree with TRBD2. V lost 7 bases, J lost 9 bases, and 8 bases stayed unmatched. Germline CDR1 reads SGHTA; CDR2 reads FQGNSA. This CDR3 comprises 15 residues. CDR3 protein: CASTLRGTSGSEQFF. CDR3 DNA: TGTGCCAGCACCCTTAGGGGGACTAGCGGGAGTGAGCAGTTCTTC.

The chain joins TRBV30 to TRBJ2-1, with D perhaps being TRBD1 or TRBD2 (5 bases each). The V gene lost 5 bases and the J gene lost 12 bases, with 20 bases spanning the gap. Germline lookup yields CDR1 GTSNPN and CDR2 SVGIG (reference sequence). The CDR3 covers 13 residues. The chain's CDR3 is CAWHPREGVVQFF. In nucleotides, the CDR3 is TGTGCCTGGCACCCGAGGGAAGGGGTTGTGCAGTTCTTC.

This clone has more than one count but fewer than ten. This chain links TRBV7-9 with TRBJ2-7; D is perhaps TRBD1 (5 bases). Per germline, CDR1 SEHNR and CDR2 FQNEAQ (reference sequence). The CDR3 has 15 residues. The ends were cut back, 0 bases at V and 0 bases at J, with 9 bases in the middle. Here the CDR3 DNA reads TGTGCCAGCAGCTTAGCGGCAGGGCCCTCCTACGAGCAGTACTTC. It specifies CASSLAAGPSYEQYF.

This clone appeared once. The chain combines TRBV5-4 with TRBJ1-1; 7 bases fit TRBD1. This CDR3 is built from 14 residues. Germline V lookup: CDR1 SGHNT, CDR2 YYREEE (reference sequence). The ends lost 7 bases at V and 0 bases at J; junction bases unmatched: 6. In nucleotides, the CDR3 is TGTGCCAGCTTTAAGACAGGGATGAACACTGAAGCTTTCTTT. As protein: CASFKTGMNTEAFF.

The chain combines TRBV18 with TRBJ1-1; 7 bases fit TRBD1. The CDR3 spans 15 residues. Per the germline V gene, CDR1 is KGHSH and CDR2 is LQKENI. V lost 6 bases to trimming and J lost 0 bases; unmatched junction nucleotides: 7. The CDR3 sequence is CASSPDRALNTEAFF. The CDR3 DNA follows: TGTGCCAGCTCCCCCGACAGGGCACTGAACACTGAAGCTTTCTTT. Full variable domain (remainder filled in from reference TRBV18 and TRBJ1-1): NAGVMQNPRHLVRRRGQEARLRCSPMKGHSHVYWYRQLPEEGLKFMVYLQKENIIDESGMPKERFSAEFPKEGPSILRIQQVVRGDSAAYFCASSPDRALNTEAFFGQGTRLTVV.

The chain combines TRBV29-1 with TRBJ1-4; maybe TRBD1 (6 bases). Germline lookup yields CDR1 SQVTM and CDR2 ANQGSEA. V gave up 6 bases and J gave up 5 bases, with 13 bases separating them. The CDR3 length is 13 residues. In DNA form, the CDR3 reads TGCAGCGTCCGGGACACCTTAAATGAAAAACTGTTTTTT. Its protein is CSVRDTLNEKLFF.

This chain joins TRBV7-2 and TRBJ2-2, with D perhaps matching TRBD1 or TRBD2 (5 bases each). V gave up 0 bases and J gave up 3 bases, with 17 bases separating them. The CDR3 covers 18 residues. CDR1 SGHTA and CDR2 FQGNSA come from the germline V gene. CDR3 nucleotide sequence: TGTGCCAGCAGCTTAGCGGCTGGGGGAATCCCCTACACCGGGGAGCTGTTTTTT. Protein: CASSLAAGGIPYTGELFF.

The chain joins TRBV19 to TRBJ1-5; 11 positions agree with TRBD1. Germline V CDR1 and CDR2: LNHDA, SQIVND (reference sequence). The CDR3 has 14 amino acids. The trim removed 5 bases at V and 6 bases at J, leaving 3 bases unmatched. CDR3: CASSADRGLQPQHF. The CDR3 DNA is TGTGCCAGTAGTGCGGACAGGGGGCTTCAGCCCCAGCATTTT. Based on the CDR3 plus reference TRBV19 and TRBJ1-5, the full variable domain is DGGITQSPKYLFRKEGQNVTLSCEQNLNHDAMYWYRQDPGQGLRLIYYSQIVNDFQKGDIAEGYSVSREKKESFPLTVTSAQKNPTAFYLCASSADRGLQPQHFGDGTRLSIL.

The chain links TRBV7-2 to TRBJ2-7, with 14 bases lining up with TRBD2. The CDR3 has 14 residues. Trimming cost V 5 bases and J 6 bases; bases outside gene matches: 3. Germline lookup yields CDR1 SGHTA and CDR2 FQGNSA. CDR3 residues: CASSLGTSGSEQYF. As DNA, the CDR3 is TGTGCCAGCAGCCTCGGGACTAGCGGGAGCGAGCAGTACTTC. Using reference TRBV7-2 and TRBJ2-7 for the parts outside the CDR3, the full variable domain is GAGVSQSPSNKVTEKGKDVELRCDPISGHTALYWYRQSLGQGLEFLIYFQGNSAPDKSGLPSDRFSAERTGGSVSTLTIQRTQQEDSAVYLCASSLGTSGSEQYFGPGTRLTVT.

The CDR3 is CASTSLRLAGGYNEQFF. CDR3 bases: TGTGCCAGCACCTCCCTTCGACTAGCGGGGGGGTACAATGAGCAGTTCTTC. This chain joins TRBV2 and TRBJ2-1, with 14 bases identical to TRBD2. Germline V gene lookup returns CDR1 SNHLY and CDR2 FYNNEI. Trimming took 7 bases from V and 4 from J; bases not matched to a gene: 9. The CDR3 consists of 17 residues.